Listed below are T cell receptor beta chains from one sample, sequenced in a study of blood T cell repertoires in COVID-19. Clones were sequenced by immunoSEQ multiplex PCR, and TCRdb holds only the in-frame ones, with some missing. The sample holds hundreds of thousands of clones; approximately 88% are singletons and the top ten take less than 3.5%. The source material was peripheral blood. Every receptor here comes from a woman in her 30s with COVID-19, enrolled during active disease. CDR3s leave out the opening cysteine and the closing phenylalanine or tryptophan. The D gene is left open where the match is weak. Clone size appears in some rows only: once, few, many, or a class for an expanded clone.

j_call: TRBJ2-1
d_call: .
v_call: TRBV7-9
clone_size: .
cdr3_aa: ASSGDSPSSYNEQF

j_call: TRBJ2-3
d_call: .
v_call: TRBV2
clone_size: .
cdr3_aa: ASSGGSAGDTQY

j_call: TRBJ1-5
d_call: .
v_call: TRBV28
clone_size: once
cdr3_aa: ASSLLQLSNQPQH

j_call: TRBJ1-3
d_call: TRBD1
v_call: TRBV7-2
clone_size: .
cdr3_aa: ASTRTGGQGNTIY

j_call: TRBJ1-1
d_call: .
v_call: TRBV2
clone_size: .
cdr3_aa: ASTQGGGYTEAF

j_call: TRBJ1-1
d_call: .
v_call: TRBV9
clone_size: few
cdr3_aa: ASSEAGVGHTEAF

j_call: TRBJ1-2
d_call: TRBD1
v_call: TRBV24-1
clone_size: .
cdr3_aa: ATSPGTGLVGYGYT

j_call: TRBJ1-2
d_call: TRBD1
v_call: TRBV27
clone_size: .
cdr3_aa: ASSLSGTGSYGYT

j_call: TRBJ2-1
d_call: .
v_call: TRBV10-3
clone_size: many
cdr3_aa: ATLQNNEQF

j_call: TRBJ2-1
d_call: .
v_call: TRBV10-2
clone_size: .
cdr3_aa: ASSRDRNEQF

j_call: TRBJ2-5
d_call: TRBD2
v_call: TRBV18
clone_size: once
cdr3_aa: ASSPVSGAGETQY

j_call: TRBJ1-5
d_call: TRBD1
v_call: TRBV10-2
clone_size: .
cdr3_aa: ASSEGTGGRDQPQH

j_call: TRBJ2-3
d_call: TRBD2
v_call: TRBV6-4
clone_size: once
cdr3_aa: ASSDSSGRAFTQY

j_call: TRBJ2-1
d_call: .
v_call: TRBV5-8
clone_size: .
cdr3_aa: ASSPLQGYNEQF

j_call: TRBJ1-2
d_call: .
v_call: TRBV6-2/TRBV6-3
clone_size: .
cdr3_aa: ASSLNLLGLDYGYT

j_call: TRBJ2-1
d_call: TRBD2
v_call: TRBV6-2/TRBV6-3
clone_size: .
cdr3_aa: ASSSLSAISGGGYNEQF